The 2 T cell receptor beta chains below all came from one sample that was sequenced in a study of Graves' ophthalmopathy and Graves' hyperthyroidism. TCR beta CDR3 regions were amplified from RNA transcripts. First-round RT-PCR relied on HTBI primers, and a second-round multiplex PCR came next. TCRdb re-analysed the multiplex PCR reads in MiXCR, keeping a single row per CDR3 protein. Of approximately 330,000 distinct CDR3 sequences in the sample, roughly 15% were seen once. What was sequenced was peripheral blood. The origin of the receptors is an adult man with Graves' ophthalmopathy.

This chain links TRBV28 with TRBJ1-2, with 10 bases aligning to TRBD1. The V gene's germline CDR1 is MDHEN and CDR2 SYDVKM. The CDR3 is 15 amino acids. V lost 5 bases to trimming and J lost 4 bases; unmatched junction nucleotides: 7. The CDR3 sequence: CASSTGTGVGYGYTF. In nucleotides, the CDR3 is TGTGCCAGCAGTACCGGGACAGGGGTGGGCTATGGCTACACCTTC.

This clonotype appeared once. V gene TRBV6-1 combines with J gene TRBJ1-6; the match to TRBD1 covers 7 bases. Germline V gene lookup returns CDR1 MNHNS and CDR2 SASEGT. The CDR3 extends over 14 amino acids. Trimming at V came to 11 bases and at J to 14 bases, leaving 18 bases not matched to a gene. This chain's CDR3 is CAAVTGTAPSALHF. The CDR3 DNA sequence: TGTGCCGCCGTGACCGGGACAGCTCCATCAGCCCTCCACTTT.